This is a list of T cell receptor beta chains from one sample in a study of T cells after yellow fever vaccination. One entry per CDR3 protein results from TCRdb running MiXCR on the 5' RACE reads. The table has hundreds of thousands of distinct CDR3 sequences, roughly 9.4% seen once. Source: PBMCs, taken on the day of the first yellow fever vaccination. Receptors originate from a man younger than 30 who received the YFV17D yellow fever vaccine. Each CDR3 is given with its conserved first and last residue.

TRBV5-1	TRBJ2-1	CASSDLSAGVYNEQFF
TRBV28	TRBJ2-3	CASSSGGRTDTQYF
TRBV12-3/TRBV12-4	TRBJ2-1	CASSLYSPSYNEQFF
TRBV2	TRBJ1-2	CASLYWSGGYTF
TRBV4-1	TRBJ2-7	CASSQALSRDGIYEQYF
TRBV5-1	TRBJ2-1	CASSPWGGSYNEQFF
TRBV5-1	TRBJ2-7	CASSPQVGYEQYF
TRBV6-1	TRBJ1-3	CASKLWGDSGNTIYF
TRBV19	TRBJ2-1	CASSITSYAGFEFF
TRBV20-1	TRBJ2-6	CSAAPVPGLVGANVLTF
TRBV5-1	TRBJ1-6	CASSLEQGKNSPLHF
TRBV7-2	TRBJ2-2	CASSPHVGSGELFF
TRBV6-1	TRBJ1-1	CASRRQTRNTEAFF
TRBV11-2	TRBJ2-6	CASSLRTGEDHSGANVLTF
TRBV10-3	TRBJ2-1	CAISATGEPYNEQFF
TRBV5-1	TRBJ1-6	CASSSKSRESPLHF
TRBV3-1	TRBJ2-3	CASSQGWDDTDTQYF
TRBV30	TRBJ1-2	CAWSGQGSGYGYTF
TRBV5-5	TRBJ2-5	CASRSVASGPRDQYF
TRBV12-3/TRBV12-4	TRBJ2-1	CASSWTGGSREQFF
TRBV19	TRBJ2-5	CASSITDSLVAQYF
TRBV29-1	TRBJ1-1	CSVEANTEAFF
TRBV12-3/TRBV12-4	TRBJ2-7	CASRGTYGAEQYF
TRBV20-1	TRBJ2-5	CSARQDDQETQYF
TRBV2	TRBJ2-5	CASGRGQSEETQYF
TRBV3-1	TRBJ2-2	CASSHLWAGTTGELFF